A selection of T cell receptor beta chains follows, all from one sample in a study of blood T cell repertoires in COVID-19. Using immunoSEQ multiplex PCR, the repertoire was profiled, and TCRdb retains in-frame clones only, with some absent. The table has 250,000 or so clones, less than 85% seen once; the top ten hold roughly 1.8%. The sample consisted of PBMCs or T cells enriched from blood (not recorded which). These receptors came from a man aged 55 to 70 who had recovered from COVID-19. CDR3s include the opening cysteine and the closing phenylalanine or tryptophan. D genes are given only for firm matches. Size values are once, few and many counts, or a class for expanded clones, and some rows have none.

cdr3_length: 14
d_call: .
v_call: TRBV5-8
j_call: TRBJ1-6
clone_size: .
cdr3_aa: CASSLGQENSPLHF
cdr3_nt: TGTGCCAGCAGCTTGGGACAGGAGAATTCACCCCTCCACTTT

cdr3_length: 13
d_call: .
v_call: TRBV12-5
j_call: TRBJ1-2
clone_size: .
cdr3_aa: CASGLLDTDGYTF
cdr3_nt: TGTGCTAGTGGTTTACTCGACACAGATGGCTACACCTTC

cdr3_length: 16
d_call: .
v_call: TRBV30
j_call: TRBJ2-5
clone_size: .
cdr3_aa: CAWSVTPQGSQETQYF
cdr3_nt: TGTGCCTGGAGTGTCACCCCACAGGGTTCCCAAGAGACCCAGTACTTC

cdr3_length: 16
d_call: TRBD1
v_call: TRBV19
j_call: TRBJ1-4
clone_size: once
cdr3_aa: CASSTTQTGLNEKLFF
cdr3_nt: TGTGCCAGTAGCACAACCCAGACAGGGCTTAATGAAAAACTGTTTTTT

cdr3_length: 14
d_call: .
v_call: TRBV7-2
j_call: TRBJ2-5
clone_size: few
cdr3_aa: CASSSTGTQETQYF
cdr3_nt: TGTGCCAGCAGCTCGACAGGGACTCAAGAGACCCAGTACTTC

cdr3_length: 15
d_call: .
v_call: TRBV11-2
j_call: TRBJ2-3
clone_size: .
cdr3_aa: CASSRYGGGTDTQYF
cdr3_nt: TGTGCCAGCAGCCGCTACGGGGGTGGCACAGATACGCAGTATTTT

cdr3_length: 16
d_call: .
v_call: TRBV9
j_call: TRBJ1-2
clone_size: .
cdr3_aa: CASSGGGAGAQFGYTF
cdr3_nt: TGTGCCAGCAGCGGAGGGGGAGCGGGGGCGCAGTTTGGCTACACCTTC

cdr3_length: 14
d_call: TRBD1
v_call: TRBV27
j_call: TRBJ1-1
clone_size: once
cdr3_aa: CASSLLTGDTEAFF
cdr3_nt: TGTGCCAGCAGCTTACTGACAGGGGACACTGAAGCTTTCTTT

cdr3_length: 15
d_call: TRBD1
v_call: TRBV7-7
j_call: TRBJ2-5
clone_size: .
cdr3_aa: CASSLRDREYETQYF
cdr3_nt: TGTGCTAGCAGCCTACGGGACAGGGAATACGAGACCCAGTACTTC

cdr3_length: 13
d_call: TRBD1
v_call: TRBV6-2/TRBV6-3
j_call: TRBJ1-1
clone_size: .
cdr3_aa: CASSPRTGPEAFF
cdr3_nt: TGTGCCAGCAGTCCACGGACAGGGCCTGAAGCTTTCTTT

cdr3_length: 14
d_call: .
v_call: TRBV19
j_call: TRBJ2-7
clone_size: .
cdr3_aa: CASSIAAVVYEQYF
cdr3_nt: TGTGCCAGTAGTATAGCTGCGGTAGTTTACGAGCAGTACTTC

cdr3_length: 12
d_call: .
v_call: TRBV25-1
j_call: TRBJ1-2
clone_size: few
cdr3_aa: CATADNLYGYTF
cdr3_nt: TGTGCCACCGCGGACAATCTCTATGGCTACACCTTC

cdr3_length: 15
d_call: .
v_call: TRBV5-6
j_call: TRBJ1-1
clone_size: .
cdr3_aa: CASSLGLQTYTEAFF
cdr3_nt: TGTGCCAGCAGCTTGGGACTACAGACATACACTGAAGCTTTCTTT

cdr3_length: 14
d_call: TRBD1
v_call: TRBV7-3
j_call: TRBJ2-5
clone_size: once
cdr3_aa: CASSTTGGSETQYF
cdr3_nt: TGTGCCAGCAGCACAACAGGGGGCAGCGAGACCCAGTACTTC

cdr3_length: 15
d_call: .
v_call: TRBV4-2
j_call: TRBJ1-2
clone_size: .
cdr3_aa: CASSQDSSRTYGYTF
cdr3_nt: TGTGCCAGCAGCCAAGATAGTAGCAGAACCTATGGCTACACCTTC

cdr3_length: 14
d_call: .
v_call: TRBV2
j_call: TRBJ1-6
clone_size: .
cdr3_aa: CASSEGQGSSPLHF
cdr3_nt: TGTGCCAGCAGTGAGGGGCAGGGAAGTTCACCCCTCCACTTT

cdr3_length: 16
d_call: .
v_call: TRBV5-4
j_call: TRBJ2-5
clone_size: .
cdr3_aa: CASSLGESGYQETQYF
cdr3_nt: TGTGCCAGCAGCTTGGGGGAATCAGGGTACCAAGAGACCCAGTACTTC

cdr3_length: 15
d_call: TRBD1
v_call: TRBV11-2
j_call: TRBJ2-3
clone_size: .
cdr3_aa: CASSFGQGSWDTQYF
cdr3_nt: TGTGCCAGCAGCTTCGGACAGGGCTCATGGGATACGCAGTATTTT

cdr3_length: 14
d_call: .
v_call: TRBV6-2/TRBV6-3
j_call: TRBJ1-1
clone_size: .
cdr3_aa: CASSYSGGGTEAFF
cdr3_nt: TGTGCCAGCAGTTACTCGGGAGGGGGCACTGAAGCTTTCTTT

cdr3_length: 16
d_call: TRBD1
v_call: TRBV2
j_call: TRBJ1-3
clone_size: .
cdr3_aa: CASSEGTGGSGNTIYF
cdr3_nt: TGTGCCAGCAGTGAAGGAACAGGGGGCTCTGGAAACACCATATATTTT

cdr3_length: 14
d_call: .
v_call: TRBV4-2
j_call: TRBJ1-5
clone_size: once
cdr3_aa: CASSLGRGNQPQHF
cdr3_nt: TGTGCCAGCAGCCTGGGCAGGGGCAATCAGCCCCAGCATTTT

cdr3_length: 13
d_call: TRBD2
v_call: TRBV5-1
j_call: TRBJ2-5
clone_size: .
cdr3_aa: CASSLWGGETQYF
cdr3_nt: TGCGCCAGCAGCTTATGGGGGGGGGAGACCCAGTACTTC

cdr3_length: 15
d_call: TRBD1
v_call: TRBV6-5
j_call: TRBJ2-2
clone_size: once
cdr3_aa: CASTGTGGSTGELFF
cdr3_nt: TGTGCCAGCACTGGGACAGGGGGCTCCACCGGGGAGCTGTTTTTT

cdr3_length: 14
d_call: .
v_call: TRBV6-2/TRBV6-3
j_call: TRBJ2-5
clone_size: once
cdr3_aa: CASSPLDLSKTQYF
cdr3_nt: TGTGCCAGCAGTCCCCTCGACTTGTCGAAGACCCAGTACTTC

cdr3_length: 13
d_call: TRBD1
v_call: TRBV18
j_call: TRBJ2-7
clone_size: .
cdr3_aa: CASSLWTGDEQYF
cdr3_nt: TGTGCCAGCTCACTCTGGACAGGGGACGAGCAGTACTTC

cdr3_length: 15
d_call: .
v_call: TRBV4-3
j_call: TRBJ2-1
clone_size: few
cdr3_aa: CASSQDPAAYNEQFF
cdr3_nt: TGCGCCAGCAGCCAAGATCCGGCGGCCTACAATGAGCAGTTCTTC

cdr3_length: 17
d_call: TRBD2
v_call: TRBV30
j_call: TRBJ2-5
clone_size: .
cdr3_aa: CAWSRSGAGGRGETQYF
cdr3_nt: TGTGCCTGGAGTCGGTCCGGAGCGGGGGGCCGGGGGGAGACCCAGTACTTC

cdr3_length: 14
d_call: TRBD1
v_call: TRBV16
j_call: TRBJ1-2
clone_size: .
cdr3_aa: CASRLTGGGDGYTF
cdr3_nt: TGTGCCAGCAGACTTACAGGGGGCGGGGATGGCTACACCTTC

cdr3_length: 15
d_call: .
v_call: TRBV3-1/TRBV3-2
j_call: TRBJ2-5
clone_size: .
cdr3_aa: CASSQDSGFRETQYF
cdr3_nt: TGTGCCAGCAGCCAAGATTCGGGATTCCGGGAGACCCAGTACTTC

cdr3_length: 14
d_call: .
v_call: TRBV11-2
j_call: TRBJ2-3
clone_size: .
cdr3_aa: CASSLGGRPDTQYF
cdr3_nt: TGTGCCAGCAGCTTAGGAGGGCGCCCAGATACGCAGTATTTT

cdr3_length: 18
d_call: TRBD2
v_call: TRBV5-6
j_call: TRBJ2-1
clone_size: .
cdr3_aa: CASSLGKAGGLPYNEQFF
cdr3_nt: TGTGCCAGCAGCTTGGGAAAAGCGGGGGGGCTCCCCTACAATGAGCAGTTCTTC

cdr3_length: 15
d_call: .
v_call: TRBV10-3
j_call: TRBJ2-7
clone_size: .
cdr3_aa: CAISEIGQGNGEQYF
cdr3_nt: TGTGCCATCAGTGAAATAGGGCAGGGGAATGGCGAGCAGTACTTC

cdr3_length: 14
d_call: .
v_call: TRBV7-2
j_call: TRBJ1-2
clone_size: .
cdr3_aa: CASSLQGGRYGYTF
cdr3_nt: TGTGCCAGCAGCTTACAGGGAGGCCGCTATGGCTACACCTTC

cdr3_length: 15
d_call: .
v_call: TRBV2
j_call: TRBJ1-2
clone_size: .
cdr3_aa: CASSEIGTPNYGYTF
cdr3_nt: TGTGCCAGCAGTGAAATAGGGACACCTAACTATGGCTACACCTTC

cdr3_length: 14
d_call: .
v_call: TRBV19
j_call: TRBJ1-1
clone_size: .
cdr3_aa: CASSSRDTNTEAFF
cdr3_nt: TGTGCCAGTAGTTCCCGGGACACGAACACTGAAGCTTTCTTT

cdr3_length: 14
d_call: TRBD2
v_call: TRBV7-2
j_call: TRBJ2-5
clone_size: few
cdr3_aa: CASSIAGGMETQYF
cdr3_nt: TGTGCCAGCAGCATAGCGGGGGGGATGGAGACCCAGTACTTC

cdr3_length: 14
d_call: .
v_call: TRBV19
j_call: TRBJ2-3
clone_size: once
cdr3_aa: CASSIGEVTDTQYF
cdr3_nt: TGTGCCAGTAGTATCGGGGAGGTAACAGATACGCAGTATTTT

cdr3_length: 14
d_call: TRBD1
v_call: TRBV11-2
j_call: TRBJ2-7
clone_size: .
cdr3_aa: CASSLVTGSYEQYF
cdr3_nt: TGTGCCAGCAGCTTAGTGACAGGGTCCTACGAGCAGTACTTC

cdr3_length: 16
d_call: TRBD2
v_call: TRBV5-1
j_call: TRBJ2-3
clone_size: .
cdr3_aa: CASRDGLAGGTDTQYF
cdr3_nt: TGCGCCAGCAGGGACGGACTAGCGGGGGGCACAGATACGCAGTATTTT

cdr3_length: 14
d_call: .
v_call: TRBV11-2
j_call: TRBJ2-1
clone_size: .
cdr3_aa: CASSLDRGYNEQFF
cdr3_nt: TGTGCCAGCAGCTTAGACCGGGGCTACAATGAGCAGTTCTTC

cdr3_length: 14
d_call: TRBD2
v_call: TRBV9
j_call: TRBJ2-1
clone_size: .
cdr3_aa: CASSPPPGGNEQFF
cdr3_nt: TGTGCCAGCAGCCCTCCCCCGGGGGGGAATGAGCAGTTCTTC

cdr3_length: 13
d_call: .
v_call: TRBV19
j_call: TRBJ2-1
clone_size: .
cdr3_aa: CASSSRQYNEQFF
cdr3_nt: TGTGCCAGTAGTTCTCGACAGTACAATGAGCAGTTCTTC

cdr3_length: 16
d_call: .
v_call: TRBV18
j_call: TRBJ2-2
clone_size: .
cdr3_aa: CASSPSTAANTGELFF
cdr3_nt: TGTGCCAGCTCACCATCCACAGCCGCGAACACCGGGGAGCTGTTTTTT